This TCR beta chain was profiled in a study of OX40 agonist ivuxolimab in advanced cancers. Overall study context: While on treatment, patients had intravenous ivuxolimab at 0.01 to 10 mg/kg every 2 weeks.

Trimming cost V 0 bases and J 5 bases, with 9 bases left between them. The CDR3 is made up of 14 amino acids. CDR1 is SGDLS, CDR2 YYNGEE, per germline. Blood was sampled at baseline, cycle 4 day 1, and cycle 7 day 1. TCRdb keeps only in-frame clones here, not all; method: immunoSEQ multiplex PCR. The sample lists 55,000 to 80,000 clones, 80% to 90% occurring once. Remarks on this clone: The antigen is unknown.

Study-level findings and limits: Average numbers of expanded clones were greater in CD8+ T cells than in CD4+.

This clonotype was obtained from an adult with an advanced solid tumor such as melanoma, head and neck, liver or kidney cancer. Material: CD4+ or CD8+ T cells sorted from blood, obtained in a trial of the OX40 agonist ivuxolimab. The chain couples TRBV9 to TRBJ1-5; D is ambiguous. DNA of the CDR3: TGTGCCAGCAGCGTAGCTGGGAGGGATCAGCCCCAGCATTTT. This translates into CASSVAGRDQPQHF.